One sample yielded the 22 T cell receptor beta chains listed below, sequenced in a study of shared clonotypes between healthy human individuals. Sequenced by immunoSEQ multiplex PCR; TCRdb stores in-frame clones only, minus some. This table has a few million clones, just over 90% appearing once. Sequencing input: naive CD4+ T cells from PBMCs. Subset in this sample: CD45RA+ positively selected. The receptors derive from a man in his late teens or twenties in good health. Some clones in this sample may be carry-over from other donors' samples.

This clone has just a few counts. The rearrangement uses TRBV10-3 and TRBJ1-1; possible D gene TRBD1, 5 bases. Germline CDR1 ENHRY, CDR2 SYGVKD. The germline V and J ends were trimmed by 2 bases and 11 bases, with 18 bases remaining between them. The CDR3 runs 14 residues. The CDR3 spells CAISEPGPSSGAFF. The CDR3 coding sequence is TGTGCCATCAGTGAGCCGGGACCGTCCTCAGGGGCTTTCTTT.

CDR3 sequence (DNA): TGCGCCAGCAGACATACAGCAGGTGTCGATACGCAGTATTTT. Protein: CASRHTAGVDTQYF. The V call is TRBV5-1, the J call TRBJ2-3, with D uncertain. This CDR3 region has 14 residues. V lost 5 bases and J lost 6, with 16 bases in between. Looked up from germline, CDR1 is SGHRS and CDR2 is YFSETQ.

This chain uses TRBV6-4 with TRBJ2-2; D is perhaps TRBD1 (6 bases). Trimming pared 5 bases from V and 2 bases from J, leaving 9 bases between. Germline CDR1 is MRHNA and CDR2 is SNTAGT. The CDR3 totals 14 residues. The CDR3, as DNA: TGTGCCAGCAGTTCACAGGGTAACACCGGGGAGCTGTTTTTT. Protein product: CASSSQGNTGELFF.

The V call is TRBV10-3, the J call TRBJ2-3, with D maybe TRBD2 (6 bases). The CDR3 loop spans 14 amino acids. V was clipped by 10 bases and J by 0 bases, with 14 bases between them. Germline V CDR1 and CDR2: ENHRY, SYGVKD. The CDR3 loop reads CATGLTLSTDTQYF. CDR3 nucleotides: TGTGCCACGGGACTCACCCTTAGCACAGATACGCAGTATTTT.

This chain links TRBV6-5 with TRBJ2-1; 8 bases agree with TRBD2. Germline V gene data show CDR1 as MNHEY and CDR2 as SVGAGI. The CDR3 is 15 residues long. Trimming cost V 0 bases and J 6 bases; bases outside gene matches: 4. CDR3 nucleotides: TGTGCCAGCAGTTACTCGACACTAGCGGTCAATGAGCAGTTCTTC. Protein: CASSYSTLAVNEQFF.

This chain connects TRBV5-1 to TRBJ1-5; TRBD1 aligns across 7 bases. This CDR3 contains 14 residues. CDR1 SGHRS and CDR2 YFSETQ come from the germline V gene. V lost 3 bases to trimming and J lost 11 bases; unmatched junction nucleotides: 11. In DNA, the CDR3 is TGCGCCAGCAGCTGGGGACAGTCCCAAATGACCCAGCATTTT. Its translation: CASSWGQSQMTQHF.

This chain links TRBV5-1 with TRBJ1-2, with D uncertain. Germline-derived CDR1 and CDR2 are SGHRS and YFSETQ. Trimming cost V 4 bases and J 4 bases, with 17 bases left between them. The CDR3 runs to 15 residues. CDR3 amino acids: CASSPLAGDPYGYTF. The DNA of the CDR3 is TGCGCCAGCAGCCCCCTGGCAGGCGACCCCTATGGCTACACCTTC. The full variable domain, in which reference TRBV5-1 and TRBJ1-2 provide the parts outside the CDR3, is KAGVTQTPRYLIKTRGQQVTLSCSPISGHRSVSWYQQTPGQGLQFLFEYFSETQRNKGNFPGRFSGRQFSNSRSEMNVSTLELGDSALYLCASSPLAGDPYGYTFGSGTRLTVV.

This clone was picked up one time. The chain employs TRBV5-1 and TRBJ2-5, with 8 positions matching TRBD1. The CDR3 totals 14 residues. Germline-derived CDR1 and CDR2 are SGHRS and YFSETQ. Trimming cost V 5 bases and J 7 bases; bases outside gene matches: 10. The CDR3 DNA follows: TGCGCCAGCAGGGATGGACAGGGCGGAGGGACCCAGTACTTC. Translated, it gives CASRDGQGGGTQYF.

Here the CDR3 reads CASRFPDQETQYF. The CDR3 region has the DNA TGTGCCAGCAGGTTTCCGGACCAAGAGACCCAGTACTTC. The chain links TRBV5-4 to TRBJ2-5; D is undetermined. Germline V gene data show CDR1 as SGHNT and CDR2 as YYREEE (reference sequence). This CDR3 region has 13 residues. V was pared by 5 bases and J by 0 bases, with 8 bases between.

The genes are TRBV14 and TRBJ1-1; weak D call: TRBD1 (5 bases). V gave up 3 bases and J gave up 7 bases, with 12 bases separating them. CDR1 SGHDN and CDR2 FVKESK come from the germline V gene. This CDR3 region has 13 residues. CDR3 bases: TGTGCCAGCAGCCAGAACCCAGGGTATGAAGCTTTCTTT. It is translated as CASSQNPGYEAFF.

The CDR3 DNA is TGTGCCAGCGTCCGAGACACTGGGGCCAACGTCCTGACTTTC. Protein: CASVRDTGANVLTF. The chain couples TRBV7-8 to TRBJ2-6; D not certain. Trimming cost V 8 bases and J 2 bases, with 10 bases left between them. Germline V gene data show CDR1 as SGHVS and CDR2 as FQNEAQ. CDR3 size: 14 residues.

J is TRBJ1-2 and V is TRBV28, with D possibly matching TRBD1 (5 bases). Deletions cut 1 base from V and 7 bases from J, with 13 bases between. Germline V CDR1 and CDR2: MDHEN, SYDVKM. This CDR3 region has 14 residues. The CDR3 DNA reads TGTGCCAGCAGTTTATTTTCCCCGACAGCTGGCTACACCTTC. The encoded protein is CASSLFSPTAGYTF.

The J gene is TRBJ1-2, the V gene TRBV6-6; 7 bases line up with TRBD1. CDR1 and CDR2 from the germline V gene are MNHNY and SVGAGI (reference sequence). The CDR3 runs 13 residues. V shed 7 bases and J 2 bases; nucleotides not matched to a gene: 4. CDR3 loop: CASTQGTNYGYTF. As DNA, the CDR3 is TGTGCCAGCACACAGGGGACGAACTATGGCTACACCTTC.

The chain joins TRBV18 to TRBJ1-5, with 9 bases aligning to TRBD1. The CDR3 is 18 amino acids. Germline V gene data show CDR1 as KGHSH and CDR2 as LQKENI. With 5 bases clipped from V and 5 bases from J, the junction kept 16 bases outside the gene matches. The CDR3 DNA reads as TGTGCCAGCTCAGGGCAGAGGACAGGGGAGGTAAGGGATCAGCCCCAGCATTTT. Translated: CASSGQRTGEVRDQPQHF.

The gene calls are TRBV7-2 and TRBJ1-4; maybe TRBD1 (6 bases). V lost 4 bases, J lost 2 bases, and 14 bases lay in between. Germline loops: CDR1 SGHTA, CDR2 FQGNSA. CDR3 length: 16 amino acids. CDR3 nucleotides: TGTGCCAGCAGCTCGTTGGCGGGGGCTACTAATGAAAAACTGTTTTTT. Its protein is CASSSLAGATNEKLFF.

The chain combines TRBV7-9 with TRBJ1-5; a possible D gene is TRBD1 (6 bases). Germline V gene lookup returns CDR1 SEHNR and CDR2 FQNEAQ (reference sequence). The CDR3 is 14 amino acids. V lost 5 bases and J 4 bases, leaving 12 bases between the germline ends. The CDR3 DNA is TGTGCCAGCAGCACCGGGACACTTAATCAGCCCCAGCATTTT. Its translation is CASSTGTLNQPQHF.

This rearrangement joins TRBV7-2 to TRBJ2-2; perhaps TRBD2 as D (6 bases). The length of the CDR3 is 17 residues. The germline V gene has CDR1 SGHTA and CDR2 FQGNSA. With 2 bases removed from V and 4 bases from J, the gap between germline ends came to 17 bases. The CDR3 loop reads CASSLTPPGSGTGELFF. The DNA of the CDR3 is TGTGCCAGCAGCTTAACTCCCCCCGGGAGCGGCACCGGGGAGCTGTTTTTT.

V usage is TRBV2 and J usage is TRBJ2-7; possibly TRBD2 for D (5 bases). The CDR3 length is 11 residues. The ends were cut back, 7 bases at V and 6 bases at J, with 10 bases in the middle. CDR1 is SNHLY, CDR2 FYNNEI, per germline. CDR3 bases: TGTGCCAGCATGCTCCGGGGCGAGCAGTACTTC. It is translated as CASMLRGEQYF.

V is TRBV5-1 and J is TRBJ2-1, with D tentatively TRBD2 (5 bases). Trimming removed 1 base from V and 12 bases from J, with 11 bases in between. CDR1 and CDR2 from the germline V gene are SGHRS and YFSETQ. The CDR3 contains 12 residues. Written as DNA, the CDR3 is TGCGCCAGCAGCTTGAGTGGGAGTCGGCAGTTCTTC. Amino acids: CASSLSGSRQFF.

This clone was observed a single time. The rearrangement uses TRBV5-6 and TRBJ2-3, with 12 bases identical to TRBD2. Germline V lookup: CDR1 SGHDT, CDR2 YYEEEE. The J segment lost 3 bases and the V segment lost 1 base, leaving 6 bases of the junction unmatched. The CDR3 consists of 17 residues. CDR3 bases: TGTGCCAGCAGCTTGTCGACTAGCGGGAGCAGGACAGATACGCAGTATTTT. Translating gives CASSLSTSGSRTDTQYF.

This clone was recorded only once. The chain links TRBV5-8 to TRBJ1-5, with D hard to call. The CDR3 is made up of 16 amino acids. Per the germline V gene, CDR1 is SGHTS and CDR2 is YDEGEE. Trimming took off 4 bases at V and 0 bases at J, with 14 bases between the two ends. For the CDR3, the DNA is TGTGCCAGCAGCCCCCGGGAACCGTATAGCAATCAGCCCCAGCATTTT. It codes for CASSPREPYSNQPQHF.

The V and J genes are TRBV6-5 and TRBJ1-1; D might be TRBD1 (6 bases). There are 14 residues in the CDR3. The germline V gene has CDR1 MNHEY and CDR2 SVGAGI. Trimming took off 6 bases at V and 2 bases at J, with 13 bases between the two ends. CDR3 sequence reads: CASRAGRGNTEAFF. The CDR3 DNA follows: TGTGCCAGCAGGGCCGGCAGGGGCAACACTGAAGCTTTCTTT.